This TCR beta chain is drawn from a study of CD8 T cells in ankylosing spondylitis. Study conclusions and caveats: With a CD8+ phenotype, disease-linked clones were relatively rare in peripheral blood.

In this sample, this clonotype turned up a few times. Its antigen remains unknown. The CDR3 contains 13 residues. Germline values: CDR1 KGHDR, CDR2 SFDVKD. The V and J ends lost 7 bases and 5 bases respectively, with 11 bases between them. TCRdb redid the calling of the 5' RACE reads with MiXCR, one entry per CDR3 protein. The repertoire holds about 200,000 distinct CDR3 sequences, with about 13% as singletons. The sample comprised blood, either unsorted or a sorted T cell fraction (not recorded which). The J gene is TRBJ2-1, the V gene TRBV24-1; D remains unclear. The sequence derives from a male donor with ankylosing spondylitis or in good health (not recorded which). The CDR3 loop is CATRSAGNNEQFF. The CDR3 nucleotides read TGTGCCACCAGGTCAGCCGGCAACAATGAGCAGTTCTTC.